This note documents a single TCR beta chain sequence. The data belong to a study of shared clonotypes between healthy human individuals. The CDR3 extends over 13 amino acids. Germline loops: CDR1 MNHEY, CDR2 SVGAGI. V dropped 5 bases and J dropped 9 bases, with 14 bases sitting between them. This table comes from immunoSEQ multiplex PCR, and its TCRdb copy is limited to in-frame clones, with some not included. Of over a million clones listed, approximately 96% were seen once; the top ten hold roughly 1.1%. V and J are TRBV6-5 and TRBJ2-1, with D uncertain. This TCR derives from a man aged 25 to 40 in good health. Source material: naive CD4+ T cells sorted from blood. This sample's subset: CD45RA+ positively selected. As DNA, the CDR3 is TGTGCCAGCAGTACCCAATCTAGAACTGAGCAGTTCTTC. Protein: CASSTQSRTEQFF.